The 25 T cell receptor beta chains in this list originate from one sample, sequenced in a study of cytomegalovirus exposure and HLA in healthy donors. The PCR had 60 Vbeta and 13 Jbeta primers. Method: immunoSEQ multiplex PCR; TCRdb's copy keeps in-frame clones and lacks some. The data contain under 300,000 clones, about nine tenths of them singletons. Sequenced: PBMCs. The receptors come from a girl aged 2 to 10 in good health and CMV-seronegative.

This clone is a singleton in its sample. The CDR3 loop is CASSSFGRGRGETQYF. The CDR3 bases are TGTGCCAGCAGCTCATTCGGCAGGGGGCGAGGGGAGACCCAGTACTTC. The J gene is TRBJ2-5, the V gene TRBV7-9; TRBD1 agrees at 8 bases. V lost 4 bases and J lost 5; bases outside the gene matches: 12. The CDR3 runs 16 residues. Germline values: CDR1 SEHNR, CDR2 FQNEAQ (reference sequence). Looking up the rest from reference TRBV7-9 and TRBJ2-5 gives the full variable domain: DTGVSQNPRHKITKRGQNVTFRCDPISEHNRLYWYRQTLGQGPEFLTYFQNEAQLEKSRLLSDRFSAERPKGSFSTLEIQRTEQGDSAMYLCASSSFGRGRGETQYFGPGTRLLVL.

The chain recombines TRBV2 with TRBJ1-6; a weak D match, TRBD1 (5 bases). Trimming removed 1 base at V and 10 bases at J, with 17 bases between. Germline CDR1 is SNHLY and CDR2 is FYNNEI. There are 16 residues in the CDR3. CDR3 amino acids: CASSEGAGGVGSPLHF. CDR3 DNA: TGTGCCAGCAGTGAAGGGGCGGGGGGGGTAGGGTCACCCCTCCACTTT.

V gene TRBV28 combines with J gene TRBJ2-7, with 7 bases that match TRBD2. There are 13 residues in the CDR3. The germline V gene encodes CDR1 MDHEN and CDR2 SYDVKM. After removal of 3 bases from V and 2 bases from J, the junction contained 1 base not matched to a gene. CDR3 protein: CASSFAGAYEQYF. In DNA, the CDR3 is TGTGCCAGCAGTTTTGCGGGGGCCTACGAGCAGTACTTC.

The chain has TRBV21-1 and TRBJ1-2; TRBD1, as called in the table, went unchecked against the DNA. TRBV21-1 is labeled a pseudogene. This CDR3 comprises 16 residues. DNA for the CDR3: TGTGCCAGCAGCAACCTGCCTGGACAGCCTAACTATGGCTACACCTTC. It specifies CASSNLPGQPNYGYTF.

V gene TRBV5-5 combines with J gene TRBJ1-1, with 8 bases matching TRBD1. V shed 4 bases and J 10 bases; nucleotides not matched to a gene: 6. This CDR3 is built from 12 residues. Germline values: CDR1 SGHKS, CDR2 YYEKEE (reference sequence). The CDR3 loop is CASSVDRAGAFF. Here the CDR3 DNA reads TGTGCCAGCAGCGTGGACAGGGCAGGAGCTTTCTTT.

This chain joins TRBV10-3 and TRBJ1-2, with a tentative D call TRBD1 (5 bases). Trimming left V 0 bases short and J 4 bases short, with 12 bases between. CDR1 is ENHRY and CDR2 is SYGVKD in the germline V gene. There are 15 residues in the CDR3. CDR3 sequence (DNA): TGTGCCATCAGTGAGTCGACAGCCCAAAGCTATGGCTACACCTTC. Its protein product is CAISESTAQSYGYTF.

This clone occurred once. The rearrangement uses TRBV19 and TRBJ2-2, with 9 bases fitting TRBD2. This CDR3 contains 15 residues. Germline V gene lookup returns CDR1 LNHDA and CDR2 SQIVND (reference sequence). V was pared by 2 bases and J by 10 bases, with 8 bases of the junction left unmatched. This chain's CDR3 is CASSIRLAALVELFF. DNA for the CDR3: TGTGCCAGTAGTATACGACTAGCGGCCCTTGTGGAGCTGTTTTTT.

Only one count was recorded for this clone. The chain couples TRBV11-1 to TRBJ2-5; 8 nucleotides align to TRBD2. CDR1 is SGHAT and CDR2 is FQDESV in the germline V gene (reference sequence). Germline trimming cut 2 bases from V and 4 bases from J; bases unmatched to any gene: 3. The CDR3 is 14 amino acids. This chain's CDR3 is CASSLYAGGETQYF. The CDR3 DNA reads as TGTGCCAGCAGCTTATATGCGGGAGGAGAGACCCAGTACTTC.

The V call is TRBV6-1, the J call TRBJ2-3, with 8 nucleotides matching TRBD1. This CDR3 contains 15 residues. V was pared by 4 bases and J by 2 bases, with 5 bases of the junction left unmatched. Germline V gene data show CDR1 as MNHNS and CDR2 as SASEGT. This CDR3 is CASSARTGHTDTQYF. CDR3 sequence (DNA): TGTGCCAGCAGTGCCCGGACAGGGCACACAGATACGCAGTATTTT.

The V and J genes are TRBV27 and TRBJ2-6; TRBD1 matches 11 bases. The CDR3 has 20 residues. CDR1 and CDR2 (germline): MNHEY, SMNVEV (reference sequence). Germline trimming cut 0 bases from V and 4 bases from J; bases unmatched to any gene: 11. Here the CDR3 reads CASSLSSWTGGAGGANVLTF. The CDR3 DNA sequence: TGTGCCAGCAGTTTATCCTCCTGGACAGGGGGCGCGGGGGGGGCCAACGTCCTGACTTTC.

The count of this clone is one. V and J are TRBV30 and TRBJ2-7, with 9 bases aligning to TRBD1. The CDR3 loop spans 16 amino acids. The germline V gene has CDR1 GTSNPN and CDR2 SVGIG (reference sequence). Trimming removed 0 bases from V and 6 bases from J; junction bases left unmatched: 12. The CDR3 protein is CAWSVRWGQGVTEQYF. CDR3 sequence (DNA): TGTGCCTGGAGTGTACGTTGGGGACAGGGCGTCACCGAGCAGTACTTC. The whole variable domain, filled in from reference TRBV30 and TRBJ2-7, reads SQTIHQWPATLVQPVGSPLSLECTVEGTSNPNLYWYRQAAGRGLQLLFYSVGIGQISSEVPQNLSASRPQDRQFILSSKKLLLSDSGFYLCAWSVRWGQGVTEQYFGPGTRLTVT.

The gene calls are TRBV4-1 and TRBJ1-2; TRBD1 matches at 7 bases. Trimming cost V 0 bases and J 7 bases; bases outside gene matches: 11. The CDR3 covers 16 residues. The V gene's germline CDR1 is MGHRA and CDR2 YSYEKL. The CDR3 coding sequence is TGCGCCAGCAGCCAAGATAGGGTCCGACAGGGAAGTGGCTACACCTTC. Translation gives CASSQDRVRQGSGYTF.

The gene calls are TRBV5-1 and TRBJ2-3; 7 bases match TRBD1. CDR1 is SGHRS and CDR2 is YFSETQ in the germline V gene. V shed 0 bases and J 2 bases; nucleotides not matched to a gene: 9. This CDR3 is built from 17 residues. The DNA for the CDR3 is TGCGCCAGCAGCTTGGCCTCTACAGGGGACGCCACAGATACGCAGTATTTT. The encoded protein is CASSLASTGDATDTQYF.

The chain joins TRBV7-9 to TRBJ2-3; 9 nucleotides align to TRBD2. The CDR3 sequence is 15 residues long. CDR1 is SEHNR, CDR2 FQNEAQ, per germline (reference sequence). V dropped 6 bases and J dropped 2; count of bases not matched to a gene: 6. Here the CDR3 reads CASRTLAGSTDTQYF. CDR3 nucleotide sequence: TGTGCCAGCAGGACTCTAGCGGGATCCACAGATACGCAGTATTTT.

The chain carries TRBV7-3 and TRBJ2-1; 8 nucleotides agree with TRBD2. CDR1 and CDR2 from the germline V gene are SGHTA and FQGTGA. CDR3 length: 14 amino acids. Trimming took 3 bases from V and 3 from J; bases not matched to a gene: 1. The CDR3 region has the DNA TGTGCCAGCAGCTTCACTAGCGGCTACAATGAGCAGTTCTTC. Its protein is CASSFTSGYNEQFF.

This chain joins TRBV4-1 and TRBJ2-7; D perhaps matches TRBD2 (5 bases). V was shortened by 0 bases and J by 6 bases, with 15 bases between the two germline ends. The CDR3 covers 15 residues. Per germline, CDR1 MGHRA and CDR2 YSYEKL. CDR3 DNA: TGCGCCAGCAGCCAAGATTCGGGGTATCCCCCCGAGCAGTACTTC. The encoded protein is CASSQDSGYPPEQYF.

The chain combines TRBV4-1 with TRBJ2-2; 12 positions match TRBD2. The trim removed 3 bases at V and 6 bases at J, leaving 5 bases unmatched. The CDR3 is 16 amino acids. CDR1 is MGHRA and CDR2 is YSYEKL in the germline V gene. The CDR3 loop reads CASSQTSGSFAGELFF. The CDR3 DNA follows: TGCGCCAGCAGCCAGACTAGCGGGAGTTTTGCCGGGGAGCTGTTTTTT.

The rearrangement uses TRBV5-1 and TRBJ2-3; 9 bases fit TRBD2. Germline loops: CDR1 SGHRS, CDR2 YFSETQ. The CDR3 sequence is 16 residues long. Trimming took 1 base from V and 2 from J; bases not matched to a gene: 5. As DNA, the CDR3 is TGCGCCAGCAGCTTGCCTCTAGCGGGACCCACAGATACGCAGTATTTT. It yields the protein CASSLPLAGPTDTQYF.

The chain recombines TRBV6-4 with TRBJ2-1, with 7 bases matching TRBD1. This CDR3 spans 15 amino acids. CDR1 and CDR2 from the germline V gene are MRHNA and SNTAGT. V lost 5 bases to trimming and J lost 1 base; unmatched junction nucleotides: 5. CDR3 coding DNA: TGTGCCAGCAGTCCCGGGACAGTTTCCTACAATGAGCAGTTCTTC. It codes for CASSPGTVSYNEQFF.

This chain joins TRBV14 and TRBJ2-7; no clear D gene. Germline lookup yields CDR1 SGHDN and CDR2 FVKESK. This CDR3 contains 12 residues. The V and J ends lost 4 bases and 3 bases respectively, with 7 bases between them. The CDR3 spells CASSLTYYEQYF. In DNA form, the CDR3 reads TGTGCCAGCAGCCTAACTTACTACGAGCAGTACTTC. Full variable domain (missing parts from reference TRBV14 and TRBJ2-7): EAGVTQFPSHSVIEKGQTVTLRCDPISGHDNLYWYRRVMGKEIKFLLHFVKESKQDESGMPNNRFLAERTGGTYSTLKVQPAELEDSGVYFCASSLTYYEQYFGPGTRLTVT.

The chain couples TRBV15 to TRBJ2-1; unclear D gene. This CDR3 region has 13 residues. In germline, CDR1 is LNHNV, CDR2 YYDKDF (reference sequence). V was pared by 0 bases and J by 7 bases, with 7 bases between. CDR3 loop: CATSREQWNEQFF. CDR3 nucleotide sequence: TGTGCCACCAGCAGAGAACAGTGGAATGAGCAGTTCTTC.

This clone appeared once. The genes are TRBV30 and TRBJ2-1; D unresolved. V was clipped by 6 bases and J by 4 bases, with 10 bases between them. The CDR3 runs 12 residues. Germline V gene lookup returns CDR1 GTSNPN and CDR2 SVGIG (reference sequence). The CDR3 nucleotides read TGTGCCTGCGGTGACTGGTACAATGAGCAGTTCTTC. Protein: CACGDWYNEQFF.

The chain employs TRBV28 and TRBJ2-7; 10 bases agree with TRBD1. The CDR3 contains 18 residues. V shed 6 bases and J 3 bases; nucleotides not matched to a gene: 17. Germline V gene data show CDR1 as MDHEN and CDR2 as SYDVKM. The CDR3 spells CASRPSETGGVWYYEQYF. Here the CDR3 DNA reads TGTGCCAGCAGACCCTCCGAGACAGGGGGCGTATGGTACTACGAGCAGTACTTC.

The chain is built from TRBV28 and TRBJ2-1, with D possibly matching TRBD1 (6 bases). Germline V gene sequence: CDR1 MDHEN, CDR2 SYDVKM. This CDR3 comprises 14 residues. V shed 6 bases and J shed 2 bases, with 11 bases lying between them. The CDR3 is CASSMTGTYNEQFF. The CDR3 DNA sequence: TGTGCCAGCAGCATGACAGGAACCTACAATGAGCAGTTCTTC.

The V gene is TRBV10-2, the J gene TRBJ2-7; D is possibly TRBD1 (6 bases). Germline V gene lookup returns CDR1 WSHSY and CDR2 SAAADI. This CDR3 contains 13 residues. The V gene lost 2 bases and the J gene lost 5 bases, with 10 bases spanning the gap. CDR3 sequence: CASSEPSGDEQYF. The CDR3 DNA reads TGCGCCAGCAGTGAGCCGTCAGGGGACGAGCAGTACTTC.